The 14 T cell receptor beta chains given below trace back to one sample, sequenced in a study of cytomegalovirus exposure and HLA in healthy donors. PCR employed 60 Vbeta and 13 Jbeta primers. Using immunoSEQ multiplex PCR, the repertoire was profiled, and TCRdb retains in-frame clones only, with some absent. The sample gives 150,000 to 200,000 clones, about 76% of which show up once; around 1.4% is in the top ten. Material: PBMCs. The receptors derive from a woman aged 50 to 60 in good health and CMV-seronegative.

The DNA of the CDR3 is TGTGCCTGGAGCTTCCTAGCGGGGGTTTCAGAGACCCAGTACTTC. Its protein is CAWSFLAGVSETQYF. The chain recombines TRBV30 with TRBJ2-5; 10 bases map to TRBD2. This CDR3 region has 15 residues. The V gene's germline CDR1 is GTSNPN and CDR2 SVGIG (reference sequence). V lost 3 bases to trimming and J lost 4 bases; unmatched junction nucleotides: 8. The full variable domain, with the rest looked up from reference TRBV30 and TRBJ2-5, is SQTIHQWPATLVQPVGSPLSLECTVEGTSNPNLYWYRQAAGRGLQLLFYSVGIGQISSEVPQNLSASRPQDRQFILSSKKLLLSDSGFYLCAWSFLAGVSETQYFGPGTRLLVL.

The chain couples TRBV27 to TRBJ1-3; a weak D match, TRBD1 (6 bases). Per germline, CDR1 MNHEY and CDR2 SMNVEV (reference sequence). The CDR3 spans 18 residues. The V and J ends lost 1 base and 0 bases respectively, with 16 bases between them. CDR3 loop: CASSLFGPGESSGNTIYF. In nucleotides, the CDR3 is TGTGCCAGCAGTTTATTTGGACCAGGGGAGAGCTCTGGAAACACCATATATTTT.

The CDR3 coding sequence is TGCGCCAGCAGCCTCGGACAGTCCCCAGATACGCAGTATTTT. Residues: CASSLGQSPDTQYF. The chain is built from TRBV4-3 and TRBJ2-3, with D perhaps TRBD1 (6 bases). The germline gives CDR1 LGHNA, CDR2 YSLEER. The CDR3 is 14 amino acids. Trimming took 4 bases from V and 4 from J, leaving 12 bases between them.

This chain connects TRBV5-8 to TRBJ1-5; D remains ambiguous. Trimming took 3 bases from V and 6 from J, leaving 7 bases between them. CDR1 and CDR2 (germline): SGHTS, YDEGEE. CDR3 length equals 12 residues. The CDR3 region is CASSSYSQPQHF. The CDR3, as DNA: TGTGCCAGCAGCTCATACAGTCAGCCCCAGCATTTT.

This sequence joins TRBV6-5 and TRBJ1-1; no clear D gene. Trimming shortened V by 5 bases and J by 3 bases, and 13 bases separated the two germline ends. The CDR3 totals 14 residues. The germline V gene encodes CDR1 MNHEY and CDR2 SVGAGI. The CDR3 protein is CASSPPRRDTEAFF. For the CDR3, the DNA is TGTGCCAGCAGTCCGCCTCGACGGGACACTGAAGCTTTCTTT.

The rearrangement links TRBV10-2 to TRBJ1-5, with D perhaps matching TRBD1 (5 bases). The V end lost 6 bases, the J end lost 0 bases, and 30 bases lay between the germline ends. This CDR3 has 21 residues. Germline CDR1 reads WSHSY; CDR2 reads SAAADI. The CDR3 DNA reads TGCGCCAGCAGACCCGTGGGGGGGGAAGAATACCCTCACGATAGCAATCAGCCCCAGCATTTT. It encodes CASRPVGGEEYPHDSNQPQHF.

This chain connects TRBV19 to TRBJ1-4; D is perhaps TRBD1 (5 bases). V lost 6 bases and J lost 4, with 18 bases in between. CDR1 and CDR2 from the germline V gene are LNHDA and SQIVND (reference sequence). This CDR3 is 16 amino acids long. For the CDR3, the DNA is TGTGCCAGTAGCGCCTCCCCGACAGCGATTAATGAAAAACTGTTTTTT. It yields the protein CASSASPTAINEKLFF.

The rearrangement uses TRBV7-9 and TRBJ2-5; 8 bases map to TRBD1. V lost 2 bases, J lost 10 bases, and 9 bases stayed unmatched. The CDR3 totals 14 residues. Looked up from germline, CDR1 is SEHNR and CDR2 is FQNEAQ (reference sequence). The CDR3 loop is CASSLTPGQGGQYF. In DNA form, the CDR3 reads TGTGCCAGCAGCTTAACCCCCGGACAGGGCGGCCAGTACTTC.

The rearrangement links TRBV4-2 to TRBJ2-1, with D tentatively TRBD2 (6 bases). Germline assignment: CDR1 LGHNA and CDR2 YNFKEQ. The CDR3 runs to 15 residues. The V end was cut by 1 base, the J end by 8 bases, with 15 bases between. The CDR3 nucleotides read TGTGCCAGCAGCCAAGCTCAACTAGCCCAGGATGAGCAGTTCTTC. Its protein product is CASSQAQLAQDEQFF.

V usage is TRBV27 and J usage is TRBJ1-1; D uncertain. Germline CDR1 MNHEY, CDR2 SMNVEV (reference sequence). Trimming shortened V by 4 bases and J by 0 bases, and 9 bases separated the two germline ends. The CDR3 runs to 14 residues. CDR3 amino acids: CASSSQRVNTEAFF. The DNA of the CDR3 is TGTGCCAGCAGTTCTCAGCGGGTGAACACTGAAGCTTTCTTT.

This clone was seen ten or more times. Other DNA variants within this sample encode the same CDR3. The chain combines TRBV5-1 with TRBJ1-5; D possibly corresponds to TRBD1 (6 bases). V lost 0 bases to trimming and J lost 2 bases, with 6 bases between them. Germline-derived CDR1 and CDR2 are SGHRS and YFSETQ. This CDR3 spans 14 amino acids. CDR3 protein: CASSLAGGNQPQHF. As DNA, the CDR3 is TGCGCCAGCAGCTTGGCAGGGGGCAATCAGCCCCAGCATTTT. Full variable domain (missing parts from reference TRBV5-1 and TRBJ1-5): KAGVTQTPRYLIKTRGQQVTLSCSPISGHRSVSWYQQTPGQGLQFLFEYFSETQRNKGNFPGRFSGRQFSNSRSEMNVSTLELGDSALYLCASSLAGGNQPQHFGDGTRLSIL.

CDR3 loop: CASSEWRGQGETQYF. CDR3 nucleotides: TGTGCCAGCAGTGAATGGAGGGGGCAAGGAGAGACCCAGTACTTC. This rearrangement joins TRBV25-1 to TRBJ2-5; D possibly corresponds to TRBD1 (7 bases). The ends were cut back, 1 base at V and 4 bases at J, with 13 bases in the middle. Looked up from germline, CDR1 is MGHDK and CDR2 is SYGVNS. This CDR3 has 15 residues.

The chain joins TRBV4-1 to TRBJ1-2, with TRBD1 identical over 9 bases. J gave up 4 bases and V 4 bases, and 4 bases lay outside the gene matches. CDR1 is MGHRA, CDR2 YSYEKL, per germline. The CDR3 is 14 amino acids. The CDR3 sequence: CASSRDRELYGYTF. The CDR3 DNA follows: TGCGCCAGCAGCCGGGACAGGGAACTCTATGGCTACACCTTC.

In its sample, this clone was seen a few times. V gene TRBV4-3 combines with J gene TRBJ2-3; TRBD2 is a possible D gene (6 bases). The CDR3 is made up of 16 amino acids. V was trimmed by 4 bases and J by 10 bases, leaving 24 bases between them. Germline loops: CDR1 LGHNA, CDR2 YSLEER. In DNA form, the CDR3 reads TGCGCCAGCAGCCGGGCCCTGGGAGGTCCGAGTTTTGCGCAGTATTTT. The encoded protein is CASSRALGGPSFAQYF.